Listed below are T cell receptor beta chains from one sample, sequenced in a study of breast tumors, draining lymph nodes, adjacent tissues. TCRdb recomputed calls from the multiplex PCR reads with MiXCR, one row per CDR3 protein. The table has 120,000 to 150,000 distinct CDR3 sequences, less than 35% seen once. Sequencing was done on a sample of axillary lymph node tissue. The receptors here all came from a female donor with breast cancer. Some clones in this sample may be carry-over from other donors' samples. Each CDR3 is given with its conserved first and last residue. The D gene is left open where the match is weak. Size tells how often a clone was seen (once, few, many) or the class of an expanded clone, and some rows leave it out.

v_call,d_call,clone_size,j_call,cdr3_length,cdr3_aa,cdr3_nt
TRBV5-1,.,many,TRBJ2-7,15,CASSLGHRSSYEQYF,TGCGCCAGCAGCTTGGGACACCGGAGCTCCTACGAGCAGTACTTC
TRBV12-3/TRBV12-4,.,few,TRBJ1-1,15,CASSHLQVLNTEAFF,TGTGCCAGCAGTCATTTACAGGTTTTGAACACTGAAGCTTTCTTT
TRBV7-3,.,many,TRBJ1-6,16,CASSQRGRGNNSPLHF,TGTGCCAGCAGCCAAAGGGGCAGGGGTAATAATTCACCCCTCCACTTT
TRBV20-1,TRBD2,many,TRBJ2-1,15,CSASGGASSYNEQFF,TGCAGTGCTAGCGGGGGGGCCAGCTCCTACAATGAGCAGTTCTTC
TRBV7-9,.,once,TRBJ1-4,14,CASSLGVYGGKLFF,TGTGCCAGCAGCTTAGGGGTTTACGGTGGAAAACTGTTTTTT
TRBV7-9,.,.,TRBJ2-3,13,CASRHQQGDTQYF,TGTGCCAGCAGGCACCAACAGGGAGATACGCAGTATTTT
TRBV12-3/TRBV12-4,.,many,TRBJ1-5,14,CASSLGTSNQPQHF,TGTGCCAGCAGTTTAGGAACGAGCAATCAGCCCCAGCATTTT
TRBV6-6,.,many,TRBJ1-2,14,CASSPQGPGYGYTF,TGTGCCAGCAGTCCACAGGGCCCGGGGTATGGCTACACCTTC
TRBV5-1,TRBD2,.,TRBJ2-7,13,CASRGTSGYEQYF,TGCGCCAGCCGCGGGACTAGCGGCTACGAGCAGTACTTC
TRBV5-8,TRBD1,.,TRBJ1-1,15,CASSLKGTGVFEAFF,TGTGCCAGCAGCTTGAAGGGGACAGGAGTATTTGAAGCTTTCTTT
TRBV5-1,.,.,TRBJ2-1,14,CASSFGGGSDEQFF,TGCGCCAGCAGCTTTGGAGGGGGGTCCGATGAGCAGTTCTTC
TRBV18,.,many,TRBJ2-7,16,CASSPQASSSSYEQYF,TGTGCCAGCTCACCACAGGCCAGTTCAAGCAGCTACGAGCAGTACTTC
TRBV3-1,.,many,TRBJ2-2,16,CASSHWGSRDTGELFF,TGTGCCAGCAGCCACTGGGGTTCGCGAGACACCGGGGAGCTGTTTTTT
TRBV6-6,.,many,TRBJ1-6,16,CASSYSRQRGRSPLHF,TGTGCCAGCAGTTACTCGAGGCAGCGAGGAAGGTCACCCCTCCACTTT
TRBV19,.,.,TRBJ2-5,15,CASSIVLGGNQPQYF,TGTGCCAGTAGTATAGTCCTGGGCGGCAATCAGCCCCAGTACTTC
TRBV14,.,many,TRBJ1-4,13,CASSQTTNEKLFF,TGTGCCAGCAGCCAGACAACTAATGAAAAACTGTTTTTT
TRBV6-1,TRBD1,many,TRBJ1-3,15,CASVLKGTGINTIYF,TGTGCCAGCGTACTAAAAGGGACAGGGATAAACACCATATATTTT
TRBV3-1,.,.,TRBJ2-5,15,CASSPWAGGGETQYF,TGCGCCAGCAGCCCCTGGGCAGGGGGAGGAGAGACCCAGTACTTC
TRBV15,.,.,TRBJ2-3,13,CATSRAGVHTQYF,TGTGCCACCAGCAGAGCAGGGGTTCATACGCAGTATTTT
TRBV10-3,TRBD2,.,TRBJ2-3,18,CAISVAIAGGLSTDTQYF,TGTGCCATCAGTGTGGCGATAGCGGGGGGGCTAAGCACAGATACGCAGTATTTT
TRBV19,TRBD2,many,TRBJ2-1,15,CASTPQRGVGGEQFF,TGTGCCAGTACCCCCCAGCGGGGGGTCGGAGGTGAGCAGTTCTTC
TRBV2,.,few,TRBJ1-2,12,CASSESGYGYTF,TGTGCCAGCAGTGAATCGGGCTATGGCTACACCTTC
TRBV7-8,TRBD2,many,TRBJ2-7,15,CASSKTSGGIYEQYF,TGTGCCAGCAGCAAAACTAGCGGGGGAATCTACGAGCAGTACTTC
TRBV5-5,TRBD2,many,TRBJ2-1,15,CASSLHSGGVNEQFF,TGTGCCAGCAGCTTGCACAGCGGGGGGGTCAATGAGCAGTTCTTC
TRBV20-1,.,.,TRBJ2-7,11,CSATLLWEQYF,TGCAGTGCTACCTTGCTGTGGGAGCAGTACTTC
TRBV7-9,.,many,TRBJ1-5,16,CASSPASALSNQPQHF,TGTGCCAGCAGCCCCGCGTCAGCTTTAAGCAATCAGCCCCAGCATTTT
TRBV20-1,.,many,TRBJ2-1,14,CSGDGGLSYNEQFF,TGCAGTGGGGACGGGGGCCTTTCCTACAATGAGCAGTTCTTC
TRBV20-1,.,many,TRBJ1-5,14,CSARVGDSNQPQHF,TGCAGTGCTAGAGTGGGCGATAGCAATCAGCCCCAGCATTTT
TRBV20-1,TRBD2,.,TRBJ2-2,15,CSALRTSGRTGELFF,TGCAGTGCCCTACGGACTAGCGGGAGAACCGGGGAGCTGTTTTTT
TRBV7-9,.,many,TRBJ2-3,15,CASSLSGGRGDTQYF,TGTGCCAGCAGCTTAAGTGGGGGCAGGGGAGATACGCAGTATTTT
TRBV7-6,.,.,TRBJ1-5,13,CARDGGAYQPQHF,TGTGCTAGAGATGGCGGGGCTTATCAGCCCCAGCATTTT